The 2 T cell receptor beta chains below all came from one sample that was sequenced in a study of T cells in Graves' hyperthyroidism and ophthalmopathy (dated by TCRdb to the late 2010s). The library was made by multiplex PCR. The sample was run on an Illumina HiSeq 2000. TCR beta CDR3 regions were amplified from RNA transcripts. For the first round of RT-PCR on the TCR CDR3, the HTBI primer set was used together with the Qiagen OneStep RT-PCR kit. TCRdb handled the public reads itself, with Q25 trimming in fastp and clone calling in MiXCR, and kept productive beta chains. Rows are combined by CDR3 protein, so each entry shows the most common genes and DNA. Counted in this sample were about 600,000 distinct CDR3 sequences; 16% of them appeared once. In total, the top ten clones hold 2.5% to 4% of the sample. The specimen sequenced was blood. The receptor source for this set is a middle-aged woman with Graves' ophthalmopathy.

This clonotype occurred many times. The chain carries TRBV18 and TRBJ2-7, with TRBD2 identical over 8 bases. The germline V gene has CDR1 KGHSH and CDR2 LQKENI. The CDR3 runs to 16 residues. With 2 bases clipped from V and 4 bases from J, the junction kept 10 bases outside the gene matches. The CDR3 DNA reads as TGTGCCAGCTCACCATGGGGGGCCAGCGGGAGTTACGAGCAGTACTTC. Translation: CASSPWGASGSYEQYF.

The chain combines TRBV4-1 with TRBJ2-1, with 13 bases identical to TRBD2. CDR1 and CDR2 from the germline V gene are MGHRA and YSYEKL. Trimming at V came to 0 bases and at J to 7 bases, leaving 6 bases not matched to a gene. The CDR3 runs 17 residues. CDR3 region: CASSQEGGGLAGNEQFF. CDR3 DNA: TGCGCCAGCAGCCAAGAAGGAGGGGGACTAGCGGGGAATGAGCAGTTCTTC.